Presented here are 6 T cell receptor beta chains from one specimen sequenced in a study of vaccination effects on CD4 cells after COVID-19 (dated by TCRdb to between 2021 and 2024). Libraries were constructed by the immunoSEQ multiplex PCR assay. What TCRdb holds here is the immuneACCESS table cut down to in-frame rearrangements. Part of the clones is not present; checked against another copy, under half of the missing clones reflect an unresolved V gene, and the others are unexplained. This sample comprises 25,000 to 30,000 clones, about 80% of them detected only once. Jointly, the top ten make up around 30% of the sample. Their recognized antigens are unknown. In the ViraFEST assay, PBMC were stimulated with viral peptide pools, and TCR sequencing was then used to find antigen-specific CD4+ T cell clonotypes based on their expansion. After about 9 days of culture, CD4+ T cells were isolated with the EasySep CD4+ T cell isolation kit. Healthy vaccine recipients had no prior SARS-CoV-2 infection, confirmed by negative nucleocapsid antibodies before and after vaccination.

The sequencing here drew on CD4+ T cells from PBMCs cultured with SARS-CoV-2 spike peptides, taken before COVID-19 vaccination. The sample's cell subset or site, from its label and the paper: SARS-CoV-2 spike overlapping peptide pool stimulation. The receptors stem from a human donor who received a COVID-19 vaccine.

This chain uses TRBV4-2 with TRBJ1-2; 8 bases are a match to TRBD1. J lost 4 bases, V lost 0 bases, and 10 bases had no gene match. The CDR3 length is 17 residues. Germline V lookup: CDR1 LGHNA, CDR2 YNFKEQ. The CDR3 DNA follows: TGTGCCAGCAGCCAAGATTCAATCACAGGGGGGGGCTATGGCTACACCTTC. This translates into CASSQDSITGGGYGYTF.

J is TRBJ1-6 and V is TRBV6-6, with D unresolved. V was shortened by 0 bases and J by 13 bases, with 10 bases between the two germline ends. This CDR3 has 13 amino acids. Germline V gene data show CDR1 as MNHNY and CDR2 as SVGAGI (reference sequence). The CDR3 spells CASSYSLGSPLHF. Written as DNA, the CDR3 is TGTGCCAGCAGTTACTCTTTGGGCTCGCCCCTCCACTTT.

J is TRBJ2-7 and V is TRBV11-2, with 8 bases lining up with TRBD1. CDR3 length: 16 amino acids. The ends lost 5 bases at V and 0 bases at J; junction bases unmatched: 9. Germline loops: CDR1 SGHAT, CDR2 FQNNGV. The CDR3 DNA reads as TGTGCCAGCAGCACAGTAAGACAGGGGAGCTCCTACGAGCAGTACTTC. The encoded protein is CASSTVRQGSSYEQYF.

This clone was seen a single time. The rearrangement links TRBV11-2 to TRBJ1-4; no clear D. Germline V gives CDR1 SGHAT, CDR2 FQNNGV. This CDR3 has 12 amino acids. V lost 5 bases and J lost 7, with 8 bases in between. For the CDR3, the DNA is TGTGCCAGCAGCCCCCAGTCTGAAAAACTGTTTTTT. Translating gives CASSPQSEKLFF.

V and J are TRBV5-4 and TRBJ1-2, with TRBD1 matching 7 bases. The CDR3 length is 12 residues. Germline lookup yields CDR1 SGHNT and CDR2 YYREEE (reference sequence). The trim removed 10 bases at V and 1 base at J, leaving 4 bases unmatched. CDR3 amino acids: CAGGQDNYGYTF. The CDR3 DNA is TGTGCCGGCGGACAGGATAACTATGGCTACACCTTC.

This clone has more than one count but fewer than ten. The genes are TRBV19 and TRBJ2-6; D perhaps matches TRBD2 (6 bases). In germline, CDR1 is LNHDA, CDR2 SQIVND (reference sequence). The CDR3 consists of 15 residues. Deletions cut 4 bases from V and 2 bases from J, with 9 bases between. CDR3 sequence reads: CASSTGGAGANVLTF. The DNA of the CDR3 is TGTGCCAGTAGTACAGGCGGGGCTGGGGCCAACGTCCTGACTTTC.